This T cell receptor beta chain is drawn from a study of response to subunit inactivated influenza vaccine (dated by TCRdb to about 2018). Concerning the study at large: Deep quantitative T cell receptor repertoire profiling was used in the study to track responses to a trivalent subunit inactivated influenza vaccine. General study outcomes and caveats: The authors proposed that each seasonal influenza vaccination may bring in only a limited number of new T cells.

Remarks on this clonotype: Its antigen is still unknown. No quality values exist for individual bases; no much larger clone is one base distant.

Cut back by 3 bases and 2 bases, the V and J ends lie 12 bases apart. CDR1 DFQATT and CDR2 SNEGSKA are derived from the germline V gene (reference sequence). The CDR3 starts with the cysteine, ends with the phenylalanine, and has 14 residues. The kept DNA is CDR3 alone, 42 bases in frame from the first base. Libraries came from RT-PCR. Sequencing was performed on an Illumina HiSeq 2500. TCRdb ran its own pipeline on the public reads, namely fastp trimming at Q25 and MiXCR clone calling, and kept in-frame beta chains. A single entry per CDR3 protein holds the most common genes and DNA from its merged rows. The sample table contains about 800,000 distinct CDR3 sequences; only one count was recorded for 20% to 25% of them. The ten largest account for about 9.4% of the sample.

The clonotype was recovered from a man aged 50-59 years who received an inactivated influenza vaccine. Donor details come from another sample of the same person, matched by shared clones. This chain is built from TRBV20-1 and TRBJ2-3; the D gene is perhaps TRBD2, from 5 matching bases. The starting material was PBMCs from blood, obtained more than 4 days after vaccination. The CDR3 here reads CSARAGAVTDTQYF. The nucleotide sequence is TGCAGTGCTAGGGCGGGCGCAGTCACAGATACGCAGTATTTT.